This TCR beta chain is drawn from a study of T-cell reconstitution after alpha-beta-depleted transplantation in children. Broader study findings: Reportedly, roughly two months post-transplant, alpha-beta T cells arose from several hundred expanded graft clones. T-cell counts and diversity at one year post-transplant came mainly from newly produced T cells. Surviving recipient T cells and intrathymic progenitors accounted for some patients' high TCRbeta diversity at day 60.

This clonotype was seen ten or more times. No antigen is known for it. Per the germline V gene, CDR1 is LGHNA and CDR2 is YSLEER. V was cut by 0 bases and J by 7 bases, with 15 bases left in between. CDR3 length equals 16 residues. TCRbeta library construction was performed incorporating unique molecular identifiers. Via MiXCR, TCRdb re-called the PCR reads, giving one row per CDR3 protein. The sample holds 280,000 or so distinct CDR3 sequences, around a tenth seen once. The TCR was taken from a male patient between 2 and 15 years old who had a stem cell transplant for chronic granulomatous disease, so the T cells may come from the graft donor. This material consisted of peripheral blood, taken 180 days after TCRalphabeta/CD19-depleted stem cell transplant. The rearrangement links TRBV4-3 to TRBJ2-2, with D maybe TRBD2 (5 bases). CDR3 protein: CASSQDLVPGGGELFF. The CDR3, as DNA: TGCGCCAGCAGCCAAGATCTGGTACCCGGAGGCGGGGAGCTGTTTTTT.